The sequence of this T cell receptor (beta chain) was determined in a study of OX40 agonist ivuxolimab in advanced cancers. Of note for this clone: Its antigen is unknown.

Assay used: immunoSEQ multiplex PCR; TCRdb lists only in-frame clones, some missing. There are 45,000 to 70,000 clones in the sample; 86% occur only once, and roughly 0.99% lies in the top ten. Study-wide results and limits: Averaging showed that CD8+ T cells had more expanded clones than CD4+ did. Both CD4+ and CD8+ T cell populations in blood had undergone clonal expansion by week 6 at 0.1 to 3.0 mg/kg. Among the lowest peripheral clonal expansion occurred in 0.1-3.0 mg/kg partial responders.

Trimming took off 11 bases at V and 14 bases at J, with 16 bases between the two ends. Germline V gene sequence: CDR1 SGHTA, CDR2 FQGNSA. The CDR3 is 11 residues long. The TCR comes from an adult with an advanced solid tumor such as melanoma, head and neck, liver or kidney cancer. The sequencing used CD4+ or CD8+ T cells sorted from blood, collected in a trial of the OX40 agonist ivuxolimab. V and J are TRBV7-2 and TRBJ1-6; D unclear. CDR3 nucleotide sequence: TGTGCCCTGACTGTTTTGTTGACCCTCCACTTT. It is translated as CALTVLLTLHF.